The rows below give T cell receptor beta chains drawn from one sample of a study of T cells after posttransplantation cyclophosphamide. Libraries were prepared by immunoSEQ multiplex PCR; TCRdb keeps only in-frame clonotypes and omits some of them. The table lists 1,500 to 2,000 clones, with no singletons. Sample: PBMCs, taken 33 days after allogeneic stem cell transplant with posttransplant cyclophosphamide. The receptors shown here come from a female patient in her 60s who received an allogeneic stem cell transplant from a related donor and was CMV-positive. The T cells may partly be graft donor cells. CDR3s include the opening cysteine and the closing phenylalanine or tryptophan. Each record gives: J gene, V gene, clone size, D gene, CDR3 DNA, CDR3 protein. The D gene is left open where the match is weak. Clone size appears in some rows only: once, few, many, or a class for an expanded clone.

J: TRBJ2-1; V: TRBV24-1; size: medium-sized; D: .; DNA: TGTGCCACCTCTAGATACAATGAGCAGTTCTTC; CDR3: CATSRYNEQFF
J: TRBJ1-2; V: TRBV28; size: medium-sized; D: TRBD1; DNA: TGTGCCAGCAGCTCAACGACAGGGACTTATGGCTACACCTTC; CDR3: CASSSTTGTYGYTF
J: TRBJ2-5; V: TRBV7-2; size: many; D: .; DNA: TGTGCCAGCAGCCTTAGACACAGGGTCCAAGAGACCCAGTACTTC; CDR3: CASSLRHRVQETQYF
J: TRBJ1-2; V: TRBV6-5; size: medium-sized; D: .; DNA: TGTGCCAGCAGATCTACGAGCTATGGCTACACCTTC; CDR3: CASRSTSYGYTF
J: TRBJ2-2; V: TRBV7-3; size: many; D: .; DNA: TGTGCCAGCAGCTTCCTCCCGCTCCCTGACTTGAACACCGGGGAGCTGTTTTTT; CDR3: CASSFLPLPDLNTGELFF
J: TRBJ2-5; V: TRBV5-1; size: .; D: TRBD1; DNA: TGCGCCAGCAGCCTTGCAAACAGGGGTGGCCAAGAGACCCAGTACTTC; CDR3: CASSLANRGGQETQYF
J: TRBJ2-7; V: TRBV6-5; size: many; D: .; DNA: TGTGCCAGCAGGCTAGGAGTGTCCTACGAGCAGTACTTC; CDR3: CASRLGVSYEQYF
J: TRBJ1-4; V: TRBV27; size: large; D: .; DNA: TGTGCCAGCAGCCTCGAGGGGGATGAAAAACTGTTTTTT; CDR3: CASSLEGDEKLFF
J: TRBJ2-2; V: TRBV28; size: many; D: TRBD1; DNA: TGTGCCAGCAGTCCGCCGGGACAGGGGGCGGCCGGGGAGCTGTTTTTT; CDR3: CASSPPGQGAAGELFF
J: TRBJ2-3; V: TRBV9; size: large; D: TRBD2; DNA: TGTGCCAGCAGCGGATATTCTAGCGGGGCGACCTTGTATACGCAGTATTTT; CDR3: CASSGYSSGATLYTQYF
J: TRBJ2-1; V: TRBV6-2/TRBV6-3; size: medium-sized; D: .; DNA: TGTGCCAGCAGCGAAGGGGGGGGGCAGTTCTTC; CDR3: CASSEGGGQFF
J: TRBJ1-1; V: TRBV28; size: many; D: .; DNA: TGTGCCAGCAGTTTGTACCGGGGTCTGAGACAGGCTGAAGCTTTCTTT; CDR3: CASSLYRGLRQAEAFF
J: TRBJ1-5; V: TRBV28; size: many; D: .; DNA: TGTGCCAGCAGCGACTTAGGGGGGGGCGGTCAGCCCCAGCATTTT; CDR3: CASSDLGGGGQPQHF
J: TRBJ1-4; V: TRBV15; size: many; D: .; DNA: TGTGCCACCAGCAGAGAAGCTACGAGGGGGCTGTTTTTT; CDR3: CATSREATRGLFF
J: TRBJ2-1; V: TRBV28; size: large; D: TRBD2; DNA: TGTGCCAGCAGTTTTGGCGGGGGGGCCCAGGGTGAGCAGTTCTTC; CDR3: CASSFGGGAQGEQFF
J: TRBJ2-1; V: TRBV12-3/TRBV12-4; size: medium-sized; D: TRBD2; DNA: TGTGCCAGCAGTTTACAAGCGGGGGGTTACAATGAGCAGTTCTTC; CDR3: CASSLQAGGYNEQFF
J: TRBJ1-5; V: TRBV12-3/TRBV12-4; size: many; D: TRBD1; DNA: TGTGCCAGCAGTTATGGGACAGTAGGTAATCAGCCCCAGCATTTT; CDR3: CASSYGTVGNQPQHF
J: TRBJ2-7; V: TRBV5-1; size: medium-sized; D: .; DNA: TGCGCCAGCAGCTTGACACCGCTAGGGGACGAGCAGTACTTC; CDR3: CASSLTPLGDEQYF
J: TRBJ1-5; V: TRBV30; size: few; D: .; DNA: TGTGCCTGGAGTGTATATAGGGATCAGCCCCAGCATTTT; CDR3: CAWSVYRDQPQHF
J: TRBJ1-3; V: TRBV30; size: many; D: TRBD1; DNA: TGTGCCTGGAGCCCGGACAGGGCGCGAAACACCATATATTTT; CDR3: CAWSPDRARNTIYF
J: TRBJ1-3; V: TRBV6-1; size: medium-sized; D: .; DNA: TGTGCCTTCAAGCCCTCTCCCTTCGGAAACACCATATATTTT; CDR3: CAFKPSPFGNTIYF
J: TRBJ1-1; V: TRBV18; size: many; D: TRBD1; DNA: TGTGCCAGCTCACCACAGGGGGCAGCCACTGAAGCTTTCTTT; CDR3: CASSPQGAATEAFF
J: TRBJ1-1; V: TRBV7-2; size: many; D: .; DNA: TGTGCCAGCAGCTCACGGACAGCCTCCAACACTGAAGCTTTCTTT; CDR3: CASSSRTASNTEAFF
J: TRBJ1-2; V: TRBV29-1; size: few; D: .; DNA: TGCACCGTTGCAGGGGAGTGGGGCTATGGCTACACCTTC; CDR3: CTVAGEWGYGYTF
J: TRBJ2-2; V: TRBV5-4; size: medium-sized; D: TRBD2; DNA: TGTGCCAGCAGCTTAGGGACTAGCGCGAACACCGGGGAGCTGTTTTTT; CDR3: CASSLGTSANTGELFF
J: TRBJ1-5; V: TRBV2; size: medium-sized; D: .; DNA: TGTGCCAGCAGTGAAGGGCGGAATAATCAGCCCCAGCATTTT; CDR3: CASSEGRNNQPQHF
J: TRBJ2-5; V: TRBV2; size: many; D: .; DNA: TGTGCCAGCAGTGAACAGGTGGTGCAAGAGACCCAGTACTTC; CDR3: CASSEQVVQETQYF
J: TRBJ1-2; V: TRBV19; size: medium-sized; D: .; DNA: TGTGCCAGTAGGGACGCACCGGGACACACCTACTATGGCTACACCTTC; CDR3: CASRDAPGHTYYGYTF
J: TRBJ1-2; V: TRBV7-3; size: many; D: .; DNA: TGTGCCAGCAGCCCCGACCCTCAAGGGCCTGAAGGCTACACCTTC; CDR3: CASSPDPQGPEGYTF
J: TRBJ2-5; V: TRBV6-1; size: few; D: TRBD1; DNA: TGTGCCAGCAGACGGCCGGGACAGGGGACCGAGACCCAGTACTTC; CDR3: CASRRPGQGTETQYF
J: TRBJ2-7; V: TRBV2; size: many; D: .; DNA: TGTGCCAGCAGCGCCGAGCAGGGAGTTATCGAGCAGTACTTC; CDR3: CASSAEQGVIEQYF
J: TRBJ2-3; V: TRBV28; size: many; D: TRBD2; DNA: TGTGCCAGCAGGGTCAGGACTAGCGGGAGTACAGATACGCAGTATTTT; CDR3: CASRVRTSGSTDTQYF
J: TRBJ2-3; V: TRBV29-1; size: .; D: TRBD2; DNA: TGCAGCGTTGAAGGGACTAGCGGGAGCACAGATACGCAGTATTTT; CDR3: CSVEGTSGSTDTQYF
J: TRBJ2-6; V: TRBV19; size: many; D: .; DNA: TGTGCCAGTAGGAGGGCTGGGGCCAACGTCCTGACTTTC; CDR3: CASRRAGANVLTF
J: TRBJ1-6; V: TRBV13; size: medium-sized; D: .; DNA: TGTGCCAGCACCAGGGGCCCTGCGAGGGGGTCAGCACGTTCACCCCTCCACTTT; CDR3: CASTRGPARGSARSPLHF
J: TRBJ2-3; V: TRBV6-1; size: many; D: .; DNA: TGTGCCAGCAGTGAAGGTCTCAGCACAGATACGCAGTATTTT; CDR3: CASSEGLSTDTQYF